The text below deals with one TCR beta chain. The antigen is not known. The CDR3 is made up of 16 amino acids. V dropped 2 bases and J dropped 0 bases, with 10 bases sitting between them. Germline V lookup: CDR1 SNHLY, CDR2 FYNNEI. Generated by immunoSEQ multiplex PCR, the TCRdb table keeps only in-frame clones and is missing some. This table holds some 2.1 million clones, roughly 96% found once. The source of the sample is a study of shared clonotypes between healthy human individuals. Study at large: CD4 naive cells filled three plates per donor, CD4 memory three, CD8 naive two and CD8 memory one. Study-wide findings and caveats: Among donors, clonotype sharing was expected to be affected by sequencing depth.

The receptor was derived from a man between 18 and 29 years old in good health. The sequenced material came from naive CD4+ T cells sorted from blood. Sample subset: CD45RA+ positively selected. The rearrangement links TRBV2 to TRBJ2-2; D perhaps matches TRBD1 (5 bases). As DNA, the CDR3 is TGTGCCAGCAGTGAACAGGGTGCCTCGAACACCGGGGAGCTGTTTTTT. It codes for CASSEQGASNTGELFF.